This T cell receptor beta chain was documented in a study of cytomegalovirus exposure and HLA in healthy donors. PCR employed 60 Vbeta and 13 Jbeta primers. Under the authors' procedure: Approximately 73 million unique TCR beta chains, roughly 11 million shared, were counted in a later analysis. The method was immunoSEQ multiplex PCR; TCRdb's version includes in-frame clones alone and lacks a portion of them. The V and J calls and clone size come from that table; D and trimming were worked out from the DNA. This sample yields under 75,000 clones, of which roughly 89% are seen a single time; just under 2% belongs to the top ten. This CDR3 region has 15 residues. The V gene lost 0 bases and the J gene lost 3 bases, with 13 bases spanning the gap. In germline, CDR1 is SGDLS, CDR2 YYNGEE. On this clone: As yet, its antigen is unknown.

Overall study results and limits: Earlier analysis yielded a pattern in which most TCR beta V segments were productive about 90% or about 30% of the time. Many donors shared some public TCRs, even though most TCR sequences were rare. Common viral pathogens seemed, in a later analysis, to connect with several of the most significant clusters.

The receptor was isolated from a woman younger than 45 in good health and CMV-seronegative. The sample consisted of PBMCs. The gene calls are TRBV9 and TRBJ2-7, with TRBD1 as a possible D gene (5 bases). The CDR3 DNA reads as TGTGCCAGCAGCGTAGGGGGCGGTGAGGTCTACGAGCAGTACTTC. This codes for CASSVGGGEVYEQYF.